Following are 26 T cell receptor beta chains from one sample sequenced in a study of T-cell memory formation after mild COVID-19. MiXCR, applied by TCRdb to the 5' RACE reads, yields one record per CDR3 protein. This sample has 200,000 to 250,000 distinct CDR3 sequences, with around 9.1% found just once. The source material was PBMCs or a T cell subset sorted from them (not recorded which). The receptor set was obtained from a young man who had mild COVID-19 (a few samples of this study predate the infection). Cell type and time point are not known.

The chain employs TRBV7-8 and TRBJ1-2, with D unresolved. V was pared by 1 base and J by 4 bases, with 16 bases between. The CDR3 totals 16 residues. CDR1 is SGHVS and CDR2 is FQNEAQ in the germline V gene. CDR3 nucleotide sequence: TGTGCCAGCAGCTTAGATACTTGGGCCTCGGGCTATGGCTACACCTTC. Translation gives CASSLDTWASGYGYTF. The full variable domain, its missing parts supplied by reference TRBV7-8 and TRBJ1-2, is GAGVSQSPRYKVAKRGQDVALRCDPISGHVSLFWYQQALGQGPEFLTYFQNEAQLDKSGLPSDRFFAERPEGSVSTLKIQRTQQEDSAVYLCASSLDTWASGYGYTFGSGTRLTVV.

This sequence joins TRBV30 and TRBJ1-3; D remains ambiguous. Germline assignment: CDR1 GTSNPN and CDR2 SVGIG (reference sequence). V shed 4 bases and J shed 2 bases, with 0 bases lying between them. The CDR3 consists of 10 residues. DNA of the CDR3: TGTGCCTGGACTGGAAACACCATATATTTT. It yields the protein CAWTGNTIYF.

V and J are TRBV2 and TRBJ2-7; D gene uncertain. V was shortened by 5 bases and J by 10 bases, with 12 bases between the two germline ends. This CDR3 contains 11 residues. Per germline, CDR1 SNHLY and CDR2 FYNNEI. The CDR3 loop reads CASSPTHFQYF. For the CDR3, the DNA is TGTGCCAGCAGTCCAACCCACTTCCAGTACTTC.

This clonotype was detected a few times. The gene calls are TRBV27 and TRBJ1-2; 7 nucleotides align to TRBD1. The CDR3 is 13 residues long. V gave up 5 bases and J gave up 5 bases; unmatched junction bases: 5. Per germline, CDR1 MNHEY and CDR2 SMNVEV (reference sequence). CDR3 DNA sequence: TGTGCCAGCAGTCCGGACAGGCAATATGGCTACACCTTC. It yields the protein CASSPDRQYGYTF.

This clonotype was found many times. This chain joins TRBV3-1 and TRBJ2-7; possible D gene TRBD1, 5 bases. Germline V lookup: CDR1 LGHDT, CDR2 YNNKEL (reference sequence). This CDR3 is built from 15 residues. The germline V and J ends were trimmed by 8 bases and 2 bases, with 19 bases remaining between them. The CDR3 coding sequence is TGTGCCAGCCCATTACCTCGCGACAGAACCTACGAGCAGTACGTC. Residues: CASPLPRDRTYEQYV.

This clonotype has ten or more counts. The chain's CDR3 is CASSWRGPRGETQYF. The DNA of the CDR3 is TGTGCCAGCAGCTGGAGGGGGCCCAGGGGAGAGACCCAGTACTTC. J is TRBJ2-5 and V is TRBV7-9; TRBD1 is a possible D gene (7 bases). V gave up 4 bases and J gave up 4 bases, with 16 bases separating them. The CDR3 contains 15 residues. CDR1 SEHNR and CDR2 FQNEAQ come from the germline V gene (reference sequence).

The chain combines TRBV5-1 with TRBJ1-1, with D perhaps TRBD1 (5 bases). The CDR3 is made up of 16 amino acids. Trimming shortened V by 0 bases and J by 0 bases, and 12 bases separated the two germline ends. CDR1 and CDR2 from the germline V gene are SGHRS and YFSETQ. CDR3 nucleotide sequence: TGCGCCAGCAGCTTGGCCGTGGGGCTAATGAACACTGAAGCTTTCTTT. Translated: CASSLAVGLMNTEAFF.

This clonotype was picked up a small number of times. Here the CDR3 DNA reads TGTGCCAGCAGGCCTGGGGAGGCTGGGGCCAACGTCCTGACTTTC. Protein sequence: CASRPGEAGANVLTF. The V gene is TRBV6-5, the J gene TRBJ2-6, with a tentative D call TRBD2 (6 bases). V was pared by 6 bases and J by 2 bases, with 11 bases between. In germline, CDR1 is MNHEY, CDR2 SVGAGI. The CDR3 contains 15 residues.

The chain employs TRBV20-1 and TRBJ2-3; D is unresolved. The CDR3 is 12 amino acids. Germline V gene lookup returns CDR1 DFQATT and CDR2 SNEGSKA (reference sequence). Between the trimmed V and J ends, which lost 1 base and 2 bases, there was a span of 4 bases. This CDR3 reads CSARVPTDTQYF. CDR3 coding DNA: TGCAGTGCTAGAGTGCCCACAGATACGCAGTATTTT.

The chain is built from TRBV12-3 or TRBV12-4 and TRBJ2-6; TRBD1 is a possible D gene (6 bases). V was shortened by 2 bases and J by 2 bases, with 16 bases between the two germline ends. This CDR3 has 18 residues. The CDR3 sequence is CASSLTGAGDPGANVLTF. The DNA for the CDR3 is TGTGCCAGCAGTTTAACGGGCGCAGGGGATCCTGGGGCCAACGTCCTGACTTTC.

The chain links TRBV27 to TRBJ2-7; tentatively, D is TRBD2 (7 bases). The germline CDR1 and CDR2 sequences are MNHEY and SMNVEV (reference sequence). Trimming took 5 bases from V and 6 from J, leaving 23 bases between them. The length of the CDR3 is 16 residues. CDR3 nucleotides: TGTGCCAGCAGTCTGTCTTTTGGGGGGGCCCCCCTCGAGCAGTACTTC. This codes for CASSLSFGGAPLEQYF.

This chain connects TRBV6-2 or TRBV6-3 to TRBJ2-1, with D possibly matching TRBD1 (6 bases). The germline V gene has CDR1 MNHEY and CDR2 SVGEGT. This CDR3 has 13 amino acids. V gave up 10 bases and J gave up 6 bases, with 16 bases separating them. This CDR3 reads CATRNRASNEQFF. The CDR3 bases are TGTGCCACCAGAAACAGGGCATCCAATGAGCAGTTCTTC.

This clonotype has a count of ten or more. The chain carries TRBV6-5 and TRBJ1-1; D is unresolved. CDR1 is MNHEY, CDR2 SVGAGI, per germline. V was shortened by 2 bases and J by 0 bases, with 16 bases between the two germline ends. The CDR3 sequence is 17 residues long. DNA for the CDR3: TGTGCCAGCAGTTACAACCTACAGTTTACCATGAACACTGAAGCTTTCTTT. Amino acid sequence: CASSYNLQFTMNTEAFF.

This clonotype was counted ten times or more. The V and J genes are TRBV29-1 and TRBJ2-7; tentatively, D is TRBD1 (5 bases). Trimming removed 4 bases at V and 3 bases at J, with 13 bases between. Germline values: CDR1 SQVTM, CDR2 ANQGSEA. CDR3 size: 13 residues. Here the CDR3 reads CSVAPGINYEQYF. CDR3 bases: TGCAGCGTTGCGCCAGGGATCAACTACGAGCAGTACTTC.

The CDR3 is CASSDTGGNQPQHF. The CDR3 coding sequence is TGTGCCAGCTCGGACACAGGGGGCAATCAGCCCCAGCATTTT. The rearrangement joins TRBV18 to TRBJ1-5; 7 positions agree with TRBD1. This CDR3 region has 14 residues. V lost 6 bases, J lost 2 bases, and 4 bases stayed unmatched. The germline V gene has CDR1 KGHSH and CDR2 LQKENI.

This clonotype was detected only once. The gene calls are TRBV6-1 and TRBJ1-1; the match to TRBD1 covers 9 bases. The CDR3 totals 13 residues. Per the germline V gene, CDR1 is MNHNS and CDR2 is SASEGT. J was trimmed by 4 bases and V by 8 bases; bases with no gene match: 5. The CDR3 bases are TGTGCCAGCCACAGGGGGCCAGGCACTGAAGCTTTCTTT. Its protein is CASHRGPGTEAFF.

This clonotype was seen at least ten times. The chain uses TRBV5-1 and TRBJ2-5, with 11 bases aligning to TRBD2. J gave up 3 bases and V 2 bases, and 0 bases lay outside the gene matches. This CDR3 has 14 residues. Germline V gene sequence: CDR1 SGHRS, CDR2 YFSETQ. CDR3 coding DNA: TGCGCCAGCAGCTTACTAGCGGGGGAAGAGACCCAGTACTTC. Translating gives CASSLLAGEETQYF.

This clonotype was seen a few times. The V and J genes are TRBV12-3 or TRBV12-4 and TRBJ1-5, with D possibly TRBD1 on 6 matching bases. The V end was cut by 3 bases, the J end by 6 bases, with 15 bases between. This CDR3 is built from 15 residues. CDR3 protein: CASSFRMQGSQPQHF. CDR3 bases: TGTGCCAGCAGTTTTCGTATGCAGGGGAGTCAGCCCCAGCATTTT.

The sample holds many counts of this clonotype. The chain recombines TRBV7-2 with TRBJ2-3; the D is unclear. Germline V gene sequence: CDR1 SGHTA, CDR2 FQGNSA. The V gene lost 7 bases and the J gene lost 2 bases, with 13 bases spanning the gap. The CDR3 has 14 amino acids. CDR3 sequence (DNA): TGTGCCAGCATAAGTTCTCGGGCCACAGATACGCAGTATTTT. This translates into CASISSRATDTQYF.

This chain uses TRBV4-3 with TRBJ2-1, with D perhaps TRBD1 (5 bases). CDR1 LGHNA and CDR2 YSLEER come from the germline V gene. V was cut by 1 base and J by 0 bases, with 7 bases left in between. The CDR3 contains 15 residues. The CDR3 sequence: CASSQGRDSYNEQFF. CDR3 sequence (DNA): TGCGCCAGCAGCCAAGGCAGGGACTCCTACAATGAGCAGTTCTTC.

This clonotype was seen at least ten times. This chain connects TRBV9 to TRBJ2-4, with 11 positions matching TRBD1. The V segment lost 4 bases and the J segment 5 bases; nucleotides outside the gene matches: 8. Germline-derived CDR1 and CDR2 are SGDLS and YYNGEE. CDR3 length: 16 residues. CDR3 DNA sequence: TGTGCCAGCAGCCCTGGACAGGGGGCTAGCGAAAACATTCAGTACTTC. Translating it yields CASSPGQGASENIQYF.

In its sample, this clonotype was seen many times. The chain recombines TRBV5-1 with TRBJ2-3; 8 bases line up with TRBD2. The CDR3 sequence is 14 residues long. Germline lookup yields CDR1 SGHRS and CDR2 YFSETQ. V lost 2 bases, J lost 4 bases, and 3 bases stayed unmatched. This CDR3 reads CASSFGGAADTQYF. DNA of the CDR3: TGCGCCAGCAGCTTCGGGGGGGCTGCAGATACGCAGTATTTT.

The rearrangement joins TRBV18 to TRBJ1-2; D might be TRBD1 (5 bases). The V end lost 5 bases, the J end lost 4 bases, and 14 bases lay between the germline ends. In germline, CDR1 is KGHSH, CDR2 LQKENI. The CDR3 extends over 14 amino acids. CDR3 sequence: CASSTTGRGYGYTF. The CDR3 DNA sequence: TGTGCCAGCTCAACAACGGGACGGGGCTATGGCTACACCTTC.

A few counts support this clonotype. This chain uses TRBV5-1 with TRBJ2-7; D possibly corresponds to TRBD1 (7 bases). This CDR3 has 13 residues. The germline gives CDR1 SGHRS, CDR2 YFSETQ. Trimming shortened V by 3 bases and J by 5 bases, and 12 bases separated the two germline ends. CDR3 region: CASSSGGGDEQYF. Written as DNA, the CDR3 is TGCGCCAGCAGCTCAGGAGGGGGCGACGAGCAGTACTTC. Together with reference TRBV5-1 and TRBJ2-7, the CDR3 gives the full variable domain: KAGVTQTPRYLIKTRGQQVTLSCSPISGHRSVSWYQQTPGQGLQFLFEYFSETQRNKGNFPGRFSGRQFSNSRSEMNVSTLELGDSALYLCASSSGGGDEQYFGPGTRLTVT.

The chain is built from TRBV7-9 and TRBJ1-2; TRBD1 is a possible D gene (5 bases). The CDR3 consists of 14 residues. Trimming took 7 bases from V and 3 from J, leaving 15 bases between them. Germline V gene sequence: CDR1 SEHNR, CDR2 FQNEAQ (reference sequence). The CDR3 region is CASNSRGVDYGYTF. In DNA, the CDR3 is TGTGCCAGCAACTCACGGGGGGTCGACTATGGCTACACCTTC.

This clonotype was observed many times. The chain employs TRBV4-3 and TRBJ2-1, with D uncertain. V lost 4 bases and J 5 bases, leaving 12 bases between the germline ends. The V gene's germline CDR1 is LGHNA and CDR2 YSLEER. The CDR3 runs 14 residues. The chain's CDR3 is CASSLRLTDNEQFF. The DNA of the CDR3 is TGCGCCAGCAGCCTTCGACTGACCGACAATGAGCAGTTCTTC.